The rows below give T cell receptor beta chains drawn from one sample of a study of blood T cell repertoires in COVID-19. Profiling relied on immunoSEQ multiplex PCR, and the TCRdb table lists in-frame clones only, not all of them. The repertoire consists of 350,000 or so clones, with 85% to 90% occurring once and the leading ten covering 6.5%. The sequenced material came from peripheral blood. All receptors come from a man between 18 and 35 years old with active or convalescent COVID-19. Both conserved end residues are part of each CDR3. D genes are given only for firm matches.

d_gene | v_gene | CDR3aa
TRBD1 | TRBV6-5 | CASSYQTGWNGNEQFF
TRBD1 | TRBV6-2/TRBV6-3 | CASSKLGQGTEAFF
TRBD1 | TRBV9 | CASSASVGGQYEKLFF
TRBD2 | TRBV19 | CASSSGTSVIYEQYF
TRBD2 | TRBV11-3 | CASSLTSGTYNEQFF
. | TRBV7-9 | CASTPGLATQYF
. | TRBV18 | CASSVDMLEKLFF
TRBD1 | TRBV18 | CASSPETGVRQPQHF
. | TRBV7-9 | CASSPGTSVFMNTEAFF
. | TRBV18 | CASSPPAAVDYGYTF
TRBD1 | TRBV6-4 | CASSPDRGLGYTF
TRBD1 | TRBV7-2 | CASSLGQVGGQPQHF
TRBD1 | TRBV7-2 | CASSLAGQGASPLHF
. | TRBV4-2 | CASSQEGGTNYGYTF
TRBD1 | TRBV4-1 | CASSHRDRSYGYTF
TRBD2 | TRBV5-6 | CASRYLAGASYEQYF
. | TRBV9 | CASSKTENTEAFF
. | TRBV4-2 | CASSQGLGDTTQYF
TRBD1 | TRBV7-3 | CASSLGTGEKETQYF
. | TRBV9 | CASTPADSTYEQYF
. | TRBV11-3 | CASSLAILGTEAFF
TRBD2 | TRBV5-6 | CASSRGVGSTYEQYF
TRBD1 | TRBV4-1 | CASSQAPPGGNQPQHF
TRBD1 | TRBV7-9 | CASSQTWDSHGYTF
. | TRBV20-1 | CSARKGPEQYF
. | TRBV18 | CASSTRGFDEQYF
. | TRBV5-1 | CASGEFGGQETQYF
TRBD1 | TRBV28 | CASIGQGGAYNSPLHF
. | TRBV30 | CAWSVSGDYGYTF
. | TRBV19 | CASGPSQRGNTIYF
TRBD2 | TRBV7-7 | CASSWAGGAQETQYF
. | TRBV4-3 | CASSQEWAAGHEQYF
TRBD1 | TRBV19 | CASSRGQVTQETQYF
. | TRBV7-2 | CASSLRVSTDTQYF
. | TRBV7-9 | CASSPGPDTQYF